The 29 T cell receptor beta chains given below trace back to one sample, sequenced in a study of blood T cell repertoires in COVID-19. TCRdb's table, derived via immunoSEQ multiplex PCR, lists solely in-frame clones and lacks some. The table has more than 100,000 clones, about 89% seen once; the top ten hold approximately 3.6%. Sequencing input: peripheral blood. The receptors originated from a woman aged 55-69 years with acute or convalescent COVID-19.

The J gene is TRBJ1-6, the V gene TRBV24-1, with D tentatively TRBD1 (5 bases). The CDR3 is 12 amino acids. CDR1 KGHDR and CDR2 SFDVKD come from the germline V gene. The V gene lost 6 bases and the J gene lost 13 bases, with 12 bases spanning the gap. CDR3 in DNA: TGTGCCACCAGTCCCGGACGGGGGCCCCTCCACTTT. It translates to CATSPGRGPLHF.

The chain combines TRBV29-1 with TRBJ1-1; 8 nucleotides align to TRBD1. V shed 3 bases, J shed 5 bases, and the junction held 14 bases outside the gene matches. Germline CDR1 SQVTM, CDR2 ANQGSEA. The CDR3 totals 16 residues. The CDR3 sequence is CSVDPRARGPGTEAFF. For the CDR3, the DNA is TGCAGCGTTGATCCGAGGGCCAGGGGGCCGGGGACTGAAGCTTTCTTT.

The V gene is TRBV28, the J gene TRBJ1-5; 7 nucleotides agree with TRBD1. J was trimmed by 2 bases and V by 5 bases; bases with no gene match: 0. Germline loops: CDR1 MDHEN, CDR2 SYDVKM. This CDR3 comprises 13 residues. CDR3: CASSDRGNQPQHF. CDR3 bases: TGTGCCAGCAGTGACAGGGGCAATCAGCCCCAGCATTTT.

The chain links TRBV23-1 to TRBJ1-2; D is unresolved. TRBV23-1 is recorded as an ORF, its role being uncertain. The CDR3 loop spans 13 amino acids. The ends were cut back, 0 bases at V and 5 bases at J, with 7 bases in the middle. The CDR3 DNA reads TGCGCCAGCAGTCAATCTCACTTGTATGGCTACACCTTC. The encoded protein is CASSQSHLYGYTF.

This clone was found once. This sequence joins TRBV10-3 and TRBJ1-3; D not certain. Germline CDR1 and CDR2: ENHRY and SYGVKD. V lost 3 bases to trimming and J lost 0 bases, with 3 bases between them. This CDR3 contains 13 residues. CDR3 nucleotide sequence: TGTGCCATCAGTGACAGCTCTGGAAACACCATATATTTT. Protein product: CAISDSSGNTIYF.

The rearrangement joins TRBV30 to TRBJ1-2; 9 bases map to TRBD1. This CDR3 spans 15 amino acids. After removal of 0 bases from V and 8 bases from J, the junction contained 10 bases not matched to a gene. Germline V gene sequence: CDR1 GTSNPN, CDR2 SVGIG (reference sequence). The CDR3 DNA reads TGTGCCTGGAGTGTAGGGACAGGGATGTTGAGGGGCTACACCTTC. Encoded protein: CAWSVGTGMLRGYTF.

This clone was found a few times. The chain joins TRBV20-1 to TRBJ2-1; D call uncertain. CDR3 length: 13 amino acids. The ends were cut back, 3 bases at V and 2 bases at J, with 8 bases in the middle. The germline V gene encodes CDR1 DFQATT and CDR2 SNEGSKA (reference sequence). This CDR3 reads CSASRETYNEQFF. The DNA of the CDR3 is TGCAGTGCTAGTCGCGAGACCTACAATGAGCAGTTCTTC.

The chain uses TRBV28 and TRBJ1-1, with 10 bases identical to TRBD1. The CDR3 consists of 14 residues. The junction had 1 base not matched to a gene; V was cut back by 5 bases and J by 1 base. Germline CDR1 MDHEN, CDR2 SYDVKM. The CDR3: CASSGDRGNTEAFF. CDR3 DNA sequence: TGTGCCAGCAGTGGGGACAGGGGGAACACTGAAGCTTTCTTT.

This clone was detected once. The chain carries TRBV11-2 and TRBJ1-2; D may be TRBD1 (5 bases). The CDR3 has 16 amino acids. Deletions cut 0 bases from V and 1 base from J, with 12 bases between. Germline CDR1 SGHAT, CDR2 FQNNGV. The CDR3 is CASSLEAGNRNYGYTF. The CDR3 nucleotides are TGTGCCAGCAGCTTAGAAGCAGGGAACCGTAACTATGGCTACACCTTC.

The CDR3 sequence is CASTGAQETQYF. The CDR3 DNA is TGTGCCAGTACAGGGGCCCAAGAGACCCAGTACTTC. The rearrangement links TRBV6-6 to TRBJ2-5, with 7 bases identical to TRBD1. The CDR3 contains 12 residues. With 9 bases clipped from V and 1 base from J, the junction kept 2 bases outside the gene matches. The germline V gene has CDR1 MNHNY and CDR2 SVGAGI (reference sequence).

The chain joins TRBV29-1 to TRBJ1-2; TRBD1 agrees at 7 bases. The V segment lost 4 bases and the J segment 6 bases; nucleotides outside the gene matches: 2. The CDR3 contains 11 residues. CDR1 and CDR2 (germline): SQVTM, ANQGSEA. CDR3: CSVGQGDGYTF. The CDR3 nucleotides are TGCAGCGTTGGACAGGGAGATGGCTACACCTTC.

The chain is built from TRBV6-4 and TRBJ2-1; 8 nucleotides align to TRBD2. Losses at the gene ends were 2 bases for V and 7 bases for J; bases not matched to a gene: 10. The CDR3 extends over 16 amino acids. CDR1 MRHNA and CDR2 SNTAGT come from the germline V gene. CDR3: CASSDRPSSGSNEQFF. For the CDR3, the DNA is TGTGCCAGCAGTGACCGTCCATCCAGCGGGAGTAATGAGCAGTTCTTC.

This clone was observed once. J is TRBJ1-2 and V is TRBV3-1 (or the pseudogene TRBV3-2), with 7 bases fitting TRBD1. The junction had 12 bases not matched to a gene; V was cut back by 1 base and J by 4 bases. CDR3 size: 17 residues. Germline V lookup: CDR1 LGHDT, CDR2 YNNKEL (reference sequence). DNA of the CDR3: TGTGCCAGCAGCCAAGGCTTGCAGGGGGTCTTGAGCTATGGCTACACCTTC. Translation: CASSQGLQGVLSYGYTF.

The CDR3 DNA reads TGTGCCAGCAGTGAATTGGCGGGCGGAAACTATGGCTACACCTTC. Its translation: CASSELAGGNYGYTF. This chain links TRBV6-1 with TRBJ1-2; no firm D call. Between the trimmed V and J ends, which lost 2 bases and 2 bases, there was a span of 12 bases. The CDR3 is 15 residues long. CDR1 is MNHNS, CDR2 SASEGT, per germline.

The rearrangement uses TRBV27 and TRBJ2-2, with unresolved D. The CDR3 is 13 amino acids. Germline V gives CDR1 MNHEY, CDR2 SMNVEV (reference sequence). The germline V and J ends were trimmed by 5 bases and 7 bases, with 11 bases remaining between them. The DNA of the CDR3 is TGTGCCAGCAGTCAAGACTCACGCGGGGAGCTGTTTTTT. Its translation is CASSQDSRGELFF.

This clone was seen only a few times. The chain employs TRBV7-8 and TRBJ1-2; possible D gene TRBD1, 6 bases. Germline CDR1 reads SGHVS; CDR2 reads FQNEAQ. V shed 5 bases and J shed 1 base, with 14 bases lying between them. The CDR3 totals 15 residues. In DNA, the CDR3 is TGTGCCAGCAGCCAGCGTCGACAGGTTAACTATGGCTACACCTTC. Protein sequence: CASSQRRQVNYGYTF.

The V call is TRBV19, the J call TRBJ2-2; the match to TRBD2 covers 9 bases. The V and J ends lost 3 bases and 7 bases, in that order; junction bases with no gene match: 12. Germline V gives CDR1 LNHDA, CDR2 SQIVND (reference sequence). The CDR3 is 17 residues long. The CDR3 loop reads CASSMTSGGVDIGELFF. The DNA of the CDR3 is TGTGCCAGTAGTATGACTAGCGGCGGAGTAGATATCGGGGAGCTGTTTTTT.

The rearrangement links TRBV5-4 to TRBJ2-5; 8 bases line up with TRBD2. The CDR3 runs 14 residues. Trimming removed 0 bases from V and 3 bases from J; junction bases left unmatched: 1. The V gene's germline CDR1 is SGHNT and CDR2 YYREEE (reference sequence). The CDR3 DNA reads TGTGCCAGCAGCTTGGCCGGGGGGGAAGAGACCCAGTACTTC. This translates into CASSLAGGEETQYF.

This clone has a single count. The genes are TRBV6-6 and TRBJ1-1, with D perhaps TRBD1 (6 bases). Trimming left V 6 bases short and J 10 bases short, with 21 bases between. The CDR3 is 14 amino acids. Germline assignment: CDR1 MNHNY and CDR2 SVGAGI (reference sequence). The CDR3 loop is CASSPGGAGRRAFF. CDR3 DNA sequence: TGTGCCAGCAGCCCGGGGGGGGCAGGGCGTAGAGCTTTCTTT.

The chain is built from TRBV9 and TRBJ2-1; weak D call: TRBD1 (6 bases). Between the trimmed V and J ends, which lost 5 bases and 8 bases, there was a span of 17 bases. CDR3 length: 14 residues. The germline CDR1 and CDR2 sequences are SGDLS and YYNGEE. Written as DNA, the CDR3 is TGTGCCAGCAGACAGGGACCCCTGGGGGATGAGCAGTTCTTC. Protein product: CASRQGPLGDEQFF.

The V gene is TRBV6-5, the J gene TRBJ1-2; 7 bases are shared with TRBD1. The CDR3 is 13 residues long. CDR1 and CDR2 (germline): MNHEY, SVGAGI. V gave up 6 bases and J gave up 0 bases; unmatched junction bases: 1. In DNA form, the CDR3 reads TGTGCCAGCAGCGGACAGGCTAACTATGGCTACACCTTC. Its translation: CASSGQANYGYTF.

The CDR3 sequence is CASSIGGGFSTNEKLFF. The CDR3 DNA reads TGTGCCAGTAGTATTGGAGGGGGCTTTTCAACTAATGAAAAACTGTTTTTT. V usage is TRBV19 and J usage is TRBJ1-4; 7 positions match TRBD1. Germline lookup yields CDR1 LNHDA and CDR2 SQIVND (reference sequence). The junction had 7 bases not matched to a gene; V was cut back by 3 bases and J by 0 bases. This CDR3 spans 17 amino acids.

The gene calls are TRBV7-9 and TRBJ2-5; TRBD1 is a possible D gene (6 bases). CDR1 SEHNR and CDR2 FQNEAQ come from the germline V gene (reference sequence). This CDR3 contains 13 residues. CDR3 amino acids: CASPSGQGETQYF. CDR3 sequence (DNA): TGTGCTTCACCCTCCGGGCAGGGGGAGACCCAGTACTTC.

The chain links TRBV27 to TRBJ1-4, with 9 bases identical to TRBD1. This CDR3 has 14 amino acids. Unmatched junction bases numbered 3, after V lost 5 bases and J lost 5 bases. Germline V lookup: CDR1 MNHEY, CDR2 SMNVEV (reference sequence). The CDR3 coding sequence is TGTGCCAGCAGTATACAGGGGGCGAATGAAAAACTGTTTTTT. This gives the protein CASSIQGANEKLFF.

As DNA, the CDR3 is TGTGCCAGCAGCTTAATAGCTAGCGGGAGGGACAGTGAGCAGTTCTTC. It yields the protein CASSLIASGRDSEQFF. V and J are TRBV11-2 and TRBJ2-1; 12 bases match TRBD2. The germline CDR1 and CDR2 sequences are SGHAT and FQNNGV. The CDR3 is made up of 16 amino acids. V shed 2 bases and J 9 bases; nucleotides not matched to a gene: 8.

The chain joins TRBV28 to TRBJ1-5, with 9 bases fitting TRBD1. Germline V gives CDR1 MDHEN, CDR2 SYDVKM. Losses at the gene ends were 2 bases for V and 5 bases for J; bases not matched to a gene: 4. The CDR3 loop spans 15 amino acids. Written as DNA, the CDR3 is TGTGCCAGCAGTTTAGGACAGGGGAACGATCAGCCCCAGCATTTT. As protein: CASSLGQGNDQPQHF.

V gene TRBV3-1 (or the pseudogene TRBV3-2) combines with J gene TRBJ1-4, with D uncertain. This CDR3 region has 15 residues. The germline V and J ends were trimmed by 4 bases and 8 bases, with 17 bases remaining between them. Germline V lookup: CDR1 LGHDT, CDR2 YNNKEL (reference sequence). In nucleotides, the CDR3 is TGTGCCAGCAGCCTGATCGGAGGCACCACGGAAAAACTGTTTTTT. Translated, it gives CASSLIGGTTEKLFF.

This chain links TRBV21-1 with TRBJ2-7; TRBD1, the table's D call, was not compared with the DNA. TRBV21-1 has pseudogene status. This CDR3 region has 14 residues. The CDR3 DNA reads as TGTGCCAGCAGCCGTCCCGGGACAGGGCCCGAGCAGTACTTC. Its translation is CASSRPGTGPEQYF.

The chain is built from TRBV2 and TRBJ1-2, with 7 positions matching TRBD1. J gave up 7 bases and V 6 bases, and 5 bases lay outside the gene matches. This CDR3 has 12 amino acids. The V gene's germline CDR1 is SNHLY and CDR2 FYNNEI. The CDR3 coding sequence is TGTGCCAGCAGCAGACAGGGAAGTGGCTACACCTTC. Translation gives CASSRQGSGYTF.